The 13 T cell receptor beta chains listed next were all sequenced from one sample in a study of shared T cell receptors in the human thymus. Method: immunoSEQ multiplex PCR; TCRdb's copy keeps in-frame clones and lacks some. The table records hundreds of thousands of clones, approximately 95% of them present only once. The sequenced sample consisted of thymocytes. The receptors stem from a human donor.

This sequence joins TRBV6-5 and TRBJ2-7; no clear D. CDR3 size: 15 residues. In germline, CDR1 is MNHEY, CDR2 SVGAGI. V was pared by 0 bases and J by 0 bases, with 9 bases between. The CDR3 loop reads CASSYSGRFSYEQYF. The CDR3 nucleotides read TGTGCCAGCAGTTACTCAGGGCGGTTCTCCTACGAGCAGTACTTC.

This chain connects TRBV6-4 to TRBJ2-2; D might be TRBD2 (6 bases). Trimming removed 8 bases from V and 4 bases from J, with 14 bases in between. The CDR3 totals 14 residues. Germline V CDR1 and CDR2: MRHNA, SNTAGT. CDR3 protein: CASSEEGATGELFF. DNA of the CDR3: TGTGCCAGCTCCGAGGAGGGAGCCACCGGGGAGCTGTTTTTT.

The CDR3 bases are TGTGCCAGCAGCTTAGGGGGTTGCGAGCAGTTCTTC. Its translation is CASSLGGCEQFF. The genes are TRBV5-6 and TRBJ2-1, with D perhaps TRBD1 (6 bases). The germline V gene encodes CDR1 SGHDT and CDR2 YYEEEE. V was pared by 2 bases and J by 10 bases, with 10 bases between. There are 12 residues in the CDR3.

The CDR3 loop is CASSQSPGQGSTDTQYF. The CDR3 coding sequence is TGCGCCAGCAGCCAATCTCCGGGACAGGGGAGCACAGATACGCAGTATTTT. The chain carries TRBV4-3 and TRBJ2-3; 10 nucleotides align to TRBD1. CDR1 and CDR2 (germline): LGHNA, YSLEER. The CDR3 is 17 residues long. V lost 2 bases and J lost 0; bases outside the gene matches: 5.

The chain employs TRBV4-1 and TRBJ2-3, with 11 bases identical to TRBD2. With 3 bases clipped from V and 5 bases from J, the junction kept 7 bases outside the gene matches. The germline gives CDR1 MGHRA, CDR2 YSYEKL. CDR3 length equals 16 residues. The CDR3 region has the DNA TGCGCCAGCAGCCACCTACTAGCGGGAGCTGAAGATACGCAGTATTTT. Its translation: CASSHLLAGAEDTQYF.

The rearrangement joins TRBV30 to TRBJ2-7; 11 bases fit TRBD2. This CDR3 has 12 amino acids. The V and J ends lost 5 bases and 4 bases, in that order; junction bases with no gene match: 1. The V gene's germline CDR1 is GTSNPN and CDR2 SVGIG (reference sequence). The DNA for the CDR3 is TGTGCCTGGGGGACTAGCGGTTACGAGCAGTACTTC. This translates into CAWGTSGYEQYF.

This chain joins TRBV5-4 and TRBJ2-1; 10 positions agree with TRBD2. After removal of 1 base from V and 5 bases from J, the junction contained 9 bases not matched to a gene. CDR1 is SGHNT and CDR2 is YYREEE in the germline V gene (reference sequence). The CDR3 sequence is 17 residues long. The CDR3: CASSLYEREGQNNEQFF. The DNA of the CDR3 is TGTGCCAGCAGCTTGTACGAGCGGGAGGGCCAAAACAATGAGCAGTTCTTC.

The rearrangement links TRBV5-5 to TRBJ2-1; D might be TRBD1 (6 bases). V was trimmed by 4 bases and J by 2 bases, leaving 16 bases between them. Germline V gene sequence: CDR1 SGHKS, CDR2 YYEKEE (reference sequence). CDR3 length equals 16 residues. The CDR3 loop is CASSLPDRIAYNEQFF. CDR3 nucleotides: TGTGCCAGCAGCCTTCCCGACAGGATCGCCTACAATGAGCAGTTCTTC.

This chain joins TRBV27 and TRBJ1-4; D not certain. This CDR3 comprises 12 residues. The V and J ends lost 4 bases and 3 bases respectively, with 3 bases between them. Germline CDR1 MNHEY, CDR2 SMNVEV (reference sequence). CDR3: CASSSPNEKLFF. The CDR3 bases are TGTGCCAGCAGTTCTCCTAATGAAAAACTGTTTTTT.

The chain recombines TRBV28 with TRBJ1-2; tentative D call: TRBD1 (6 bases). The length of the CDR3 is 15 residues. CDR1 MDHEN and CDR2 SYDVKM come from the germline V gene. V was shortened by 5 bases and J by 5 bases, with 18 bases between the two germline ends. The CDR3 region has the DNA TGTGCCAGCAGTCTCTCCAACAGGGAATGGTATGGCTACACCTTC. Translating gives CASSLSNREWYGYTF.

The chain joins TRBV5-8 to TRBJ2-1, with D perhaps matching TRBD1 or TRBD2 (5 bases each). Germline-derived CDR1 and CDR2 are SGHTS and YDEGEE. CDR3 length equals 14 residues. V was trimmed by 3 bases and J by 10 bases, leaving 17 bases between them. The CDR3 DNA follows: TGTGCCAGCAGCTACCGGGACCCACCCACGGAGCAGTTCTTC. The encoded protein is CASSYRDPPTEQFF.

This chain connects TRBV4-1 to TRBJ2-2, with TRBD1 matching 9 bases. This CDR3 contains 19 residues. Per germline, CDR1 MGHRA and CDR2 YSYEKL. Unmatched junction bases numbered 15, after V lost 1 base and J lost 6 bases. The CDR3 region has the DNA TGCGCCAGCAGCCAAGGGCGAAACAGGGGGCGAAGTTCGGCCGGGGAGCTGTTTTTT. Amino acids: CASSQGRNRGRSSAGELFF.

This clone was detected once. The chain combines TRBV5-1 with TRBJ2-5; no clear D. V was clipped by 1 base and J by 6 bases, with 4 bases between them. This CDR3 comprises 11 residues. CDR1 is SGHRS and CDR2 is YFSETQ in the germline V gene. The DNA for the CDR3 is TGCGCCAGCAGCTTGACGCAGACCCAGTACTTC. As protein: CASSLTQTQYF.